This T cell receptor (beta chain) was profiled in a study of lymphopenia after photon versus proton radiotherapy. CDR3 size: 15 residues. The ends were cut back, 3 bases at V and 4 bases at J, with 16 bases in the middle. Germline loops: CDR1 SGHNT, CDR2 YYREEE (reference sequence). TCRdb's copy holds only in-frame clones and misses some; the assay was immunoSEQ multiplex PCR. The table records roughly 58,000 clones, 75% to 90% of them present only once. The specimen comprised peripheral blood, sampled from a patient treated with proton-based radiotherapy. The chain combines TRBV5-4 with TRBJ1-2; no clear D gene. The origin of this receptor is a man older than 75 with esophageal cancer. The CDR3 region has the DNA TGTGCCAGCAGCTCGTCCCGGGATTTAGGCTATGGCTACACCTTC. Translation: CASSSSRDLGYGYTF.